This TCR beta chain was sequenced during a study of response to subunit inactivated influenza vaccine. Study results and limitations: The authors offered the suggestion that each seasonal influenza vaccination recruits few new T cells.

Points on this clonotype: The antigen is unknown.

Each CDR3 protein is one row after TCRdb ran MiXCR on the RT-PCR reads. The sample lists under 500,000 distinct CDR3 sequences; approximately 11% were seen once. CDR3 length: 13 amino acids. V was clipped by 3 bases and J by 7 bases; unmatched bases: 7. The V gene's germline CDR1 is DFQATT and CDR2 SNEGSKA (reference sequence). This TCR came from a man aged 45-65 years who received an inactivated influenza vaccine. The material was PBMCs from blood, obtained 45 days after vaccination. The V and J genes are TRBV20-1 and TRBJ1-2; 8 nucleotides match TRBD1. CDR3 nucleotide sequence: TGCAGTGCTAGGAGGACAGGGTCGAGTGGCTACACCTTC. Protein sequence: CSARRTGSSGYTF.